Presented here are 24 T cell receptor beta chains from one specimen sequenced in a study of cytomegalovirus exposure and HLA in healthy donors. This PCR relied on a set of 60 Vbeta primers and 13 Jbeta primers. TCRdb keeps only in-frame clones here, not all; method: immunoSEQ multiplex PCR. The data show fewer than 150,000 clones, around 77% seen once. Sequenced: PBMCs. Receptors were obtained from a woman younger than 45 in good health and CMV-seropositive.

The chain carries TRBV4-1 and TRBJ1-1; TRBD1 is a possible D gene (5 bases). The CDR3 contains 14 residues. Deletions cut 3 bases from V and 4 bases from J, with 12 bases between. The germline V gene encodes CDR1 MGHRA and CDR2 YSYEKL. The DNA for the CDR3 is TGCGCCAGCAGCCACGGACACCTGGGCACTGAAGCTTTCTTT. Translating it yields CASSHGHLGTEAFF.

Of note for this clone: Other nucleotide sequences in the sample specify the same CDR3. This chain uses TRBV19 with TRBJ1-3, with D hard to call. Germline V gene data show CDR1 as LNHDA and CDR2 as SQIVND (reference sequence). V lost 4 bases and J lost 3, with 7 bases in between. This CDR3 has 13 amino acids. The CDR3 sequence is CASSTGFGNTIYF. CDR3 DNA sequence: TGTGCCAGTAGTACCGGGTTTGGAAACACCATATATTTT. The whole variable domain, filled in from reference TRBV19 and TRBJ1-3, reads DGGITQSPKYLFRKEGQNVTLSCEQNLNHDAMYWYRQDPGQGLRLIYYSQIVNDFQKGDIAEGYSVSREKKESFPLTVTSAQKNPTAFYLCASSTGFGNTIYFGEGSWLTVV.

The chain uses TRBV5-1 and TRBJ2-5; TRBD1 matches at 8 bases. V lost 2 bases to trimming and J lost 11 bases; unmatched junction nucleotides: 11. Germline V gene data show CDR1 as SGHRS and CDR2 as YFSETQ. CDR3 length equals 14 residues. The CDR3 nucleotides are TGCGCCAGCAGCTTTACAGGGGGAACGGGGGAGCAGTACTTC. The encoded protein is CASSFTGGTGEQYF.

Here the CDR3 DNA reads TGCGCCAGCAGCCAAATCCCCTTAGGAGGAGACACTGAAGCTTTCTTT. Protein: CASSQIPLGGDTEAFF. V usage is TRBV4-1 and J usage is TRBJ1-1; no definite D call. V lost 2 bases and J 3 bases, leaving 16 bases between the germline ends. The CDR3 totals 16 residues. Per the germline V gene, CDR1 is MGHRA and CDR2 is YSYEKL.

Only a few counts were recorded for this clone. In nucleotides, the CDR3 is TGCGCCAGCAGCACTGCTACGGGAGGGCCGAGAGATACGCAGTATTTT. Its protein is CASSTATGGPRDTQYF. The chain uses TRBV5-1 and TRBJ2-3, with TRBD2 matching over 8 bases. CDR3 length: 16 amino acids. Germline assignment: CDR1 SGHRS and CDR2 YFSETQ. The trim removed 4 bases at V and 5 bases at J, leaving 12 bases unmatched.

The chain is built from TRBV21-1 and TRBJ1-5. TRBV21-1 counts as a pseudogene. The CDR3 is 13 residues long. The CDR3 DNA reads TGTGCCAGCAGCAAAGGAGAAGGGAGGCCCCAGCATTTT. Translated: CASSKGEGRPQHF.

Note on this clone: The limits of the CDR3 on the DNA are not certain, so only TCRdb's listed CDR3 is given. This sequence joins TRBV9 and TRBJ1-1; the table calls TRBD1, which could not be checked here. Germline V lookup: CDR1 SGDLS, CDR2 YYNGEE. A total of 14 residues make up the CDR3, ends included. CDR3 amino acids: CASSVAMGTGPLFF.

The J gene is TRBJ2-5, the V gene TRBV9; TRBD2 matches at 15 bases. The germline V gene encodes CDR1 SGDLS and CDR2 YYNGEE. This CDR3 region has 17 residues. The ends lost 2 bases at V and 2 bases at J; junction bases unmatched: 4. In DNA, the CDR3 is TGTGCCAGCAGCGTTGGACTAGCGGGGGGGATACAAGAGACCCAGTACTTC. It translates to CASSVGLAGGIQETQYF.

In its sample, this clone was seen a few times. This sequence joins TRBV30 and TRBJ1-5, with D perhaps matching TRBD1 (6 bases). Germline V gene lookup returns CDR1 GTSNPN and CDR2 SVGIG (reference sequence). Trimming took off 0 bases at V and 5 bases at J, with 14 bases between the two ends. The CDR3 covers 15 residues. The CDR3 protein is CAWSVLSGAHQPQHF. As DNA, the CDR3 is TGTGCCTGGAGTGTACTATCAGGGGCCCATCAGCCCCAGCATTTT.

Of note for this clone: The germline gene is not matched at one end of the junction; a read error may be the cause. The V gene is TRBV9, the J gene TRBJ2-5; no reliable D call. This CDR3 comprises 13 residues. Germline lookup yields CDR1 SGDLS and CDR2 YYNGEE. The CDR3 DNA is TGTGCCGGCAGCCTGAGCGTACAAGAGACCCAGTACTTC. Its protein is CAGSLSVQETQYF.

This clone has a single count. This chain connects TRBV5-5 to TRBJ1-5; D is possibly TRBD1 (6 bases). The V end was cut by 4 bases, the J end by 3 bases, with 11 bases between. CDR3 size: 14 residues. Germline CDR1 is SGHKS and CDR2 is YYEKEE (reference sequence). This chain's CDR3 is CASSTGQPNQPQHF. CDR3 DNA sequence: TGTGCCAGCAGCACTGGACAGCCCAATCAGCCCCAGCATTTT.

V is TRBV15 and J is TRBJ2-7; unclear D gene. CDR1 is LNHNV, CDR2 YYDKDF, per germline (reference sequence). The CDR3 extends over 14 amino acids. Trimming took off 1 base at V and 1 base at J, with 8 bases between the two ends. CDR3 DNA: TGTGCCACCAGCAGAGCTGTACAGTCCTACGAGCAGTACTTC. Translation gives CATSRAVQSYEQYF.

This chain uses TRBV30 with TRBJ2-7; TRBD2 aligns across 14 bases. Germline V gene sequence: CDR1 GTSNPN, CDR2 SVGIG (reference sequence). Germline trimming cut 2 bases from V and 0 bases from J; bases unmatched to any gene: 9. CDR3 length: 18 amino acids. The CDR3 DNA follows: TGTGCCTGGAGTTTGAGGCCCGGACTAGCGGGGGGCTCCTACGAGCAGTACTTC. As protein: CAWSLRPGLAGGSYEQYF.

The V call is TRBV4-1, the J call TRBJ2-3; D remains unclear. The CDR3 runs to 12 residues. The germline V gene encodes CDR1 MGHRA and CDR2 YSYEKL. V was clipped by 2 bases and J by 3 bases, with 3 bases between them. The CDR3 nucleotides read TGCGCCAGCAGCCAACTGACAGATACGCAGTATTTT. Its translation is CASSQLTDTQYF.

V is TRBV5-5 and J is TRBJ2-7; 10 nucleotides match TRBD1. V dropped 2 bases and J dropped 7; count of bases not matched to a gene: 12. Germline lookup yields CDR1 SGHKS and CDR2 YYEKEE (reference sequence). This CDR3 has 16 amino acids. CDR3 in DNA: TGTGCCAGCAGCTTAAATACCGGGACAGGGGCCGGGGAGCAGTACTTC. Its protein product is CASSLNTGTGAGEQYF.

The rearrangement links TRBV6-5 to TRBJ1-1; 7 bases fit TRBD1. The CDR3 is 12 amino acids. With V trimmed by 6 bases and J by 10 bases, 8 bases remained unmatched. Germline V gene sequence: CDR1 MNHEY, CDR2 SVGAGI. The CDR3: CASSWDRRRAFF. CDR3 nucleotides: TGTGCCAGCAGCTGGGACAGACGAAGAGCTTTCTTT.

The gene calls are TRBV7-8 and TRBJ1-5, with a possible D match to TRBD1 (5 bases). CDR3 length equals 14 residues. Germline V lookup: CDR1 SGHVS, CDR2 FQNEAQ. The V gene lost 1 base and the J gene lost 2 bases, with 6 bases spanning the gap. CDR3 loop: CASSLVGGNQPQHF. CDR3 bases: TGTGCCAGCAGCTTAGTAGGGGGCAATCAGCCCCAGCATTTT.

This sequence joins TRBV5-1 and TRBJ1-1; 7 bases fit TRBD1. CDR1 SGHRS and CDR2 YFSETQ come from the germline V gene. There are 15 residues in the CDR3. The junction had 5 bases not matched to a gene; V was cut back by 2 bases and J by 1 base. This chain's CDR3 is CASSFSGGGNTEAFF. The CDR3 nucleotides read TGCGCCAGCAGCTTCTCAGGGGGTGGGAACACTGAAGCTTTCTTT.

The V call is TRBV19, the J call TRBJ2-1, with 7 bases lining up with TRBD2. The V gene end was trimmed by 7 bases and the J gene end by 3 bases; junction bases not matched to a gene: 9. Germline CDR1 LNHDA, CDR2 SQIVND (reference sequence). The CDR3 totals 15 residues. CDR3 sequence reads: CASTLTSVNYNEQFF. In DNA, the CDR3 is TGTGCCAGTACACTCACTAGCGTAAACTACAATGAGCAGTTCTTC.

A few counts support this clone. The CDR3 loop is CASSKGGTEAFF. Written as DNA, the CDR3 is TGTGCCAGCAGCAAAGGGGGAACTGAAGCTTTCTTT. This chain joins TRBV16 and TRBJ1-1; maybe TRBD1 (6 bases). Germline V gives CDR1 KGHSY, CDR2 FQNENV. Trimming cost V 5 bases and J 5 bases, with 9 bases left between them. This CDR3 has 12 amino acids.

This clone came up a few times. The genes are TRBV27 and TRBJ1-3; no firm D call. CDR3 length: 15 residues. Germline CDR1 and CDR2: MNHEY and SMNVEV (reference sequence). The V end lost 0 bases, the J end lost 0 bases, and 6 bases lay between the germline ends. The chain's CDR3 is CASSLSFGSGNTIYF. The CDR3 bases are TGTGCCAGCAGTTTATCGTTCGGCTCTGGAAACACCATATATTTT.

The gene calls are TRBV19 and TRBJ2-1; 14 bases line up with TRBD2. Germline V CDR1 and CDR2: LNHDA, SQIVND (reference sequence). The V gene end was trimmed by 7 bases and the J gene end by 6 bases; junction bases not matched to a gene: 8. CDR3 length: 16 amino acids. CDR3 residues: CASTHGLAGGPNEQFF. As DNA, the CDR3 is TGTGCCAGTACGCATGGACTAGCGGGAGGTCCCAATGAGCAGTTCTTC.

The chain uses TRBV7-6 and TRBJ2-7; 14 bases are shared with TRBD2. CDR1 and CDR2 from the germline V gene are SGHVS and FNYEAQ. With 4 bases clipped from V and 6 bases from J, the junction kept 2 bases outside the gene matches. This CDR3 is 14 amino acids long. DNA of the CDR3: TGTGCCAGCAGCTCGGGACTAGCGGGAGTCGAGCAGTACTTC. Its protein product is CASSSGLAGVEQYF.

This clone has only a few counts. The chain combines TRBV9 with TRBJ1-2, with 8 bases matching TRBD1. V lost 4 bases and J lost 8; bases outside the gene matches: 4. The CDR3 contains 12 residues. The V gene's germline CDR1 is SGDLS and CDR2 YYNGEE. Written as DNA, the CDR3 is TGTGCCAGCAGCCTGACAGGGGACGGCTACACCTTC. Translation: CASSLTGDGYTF.